This passage covers 10 T cell receptor beta chains from one sample sequenced in a study of T cell responses to AZD1222 COVID-19 vaccine. The repertoire was sequenced with immunoSEQ multiplex PCR; TCRdb's copy has only in-frame clones and lacks some. The sample lists about 100,000 clones, around 84% occurring once. Sequencing was performed on peripheral blood, taken on day 0 of AZD1222 vaccination. The receptors come from an adult in good health.

The chain joins TRBV6-1 to TRBJ1-5, with a weak D call TRBD1 (5 bases). Trimming stripped 0 bases from V and 0 bases from J, with 9 bases between. Germline V gene sequence: CDR1 MNHNS, CDR2 SASEGT. CDR3 size: 16 residues. The CDR3 DNA is TGTGCCAGCAGTGAAGCGAGGGGAGGTAGCAATCAGCCCCAGCATTTT. This translates into CASSEARGGSNQPQHF.

The rearrangement links TRBV30 to TRBJ2-7, with D possibly TRBD1 on 6 matching bases. The germline V and J ends were trimmed by 8 bases and 1 base, with 12 bases remaining between them. CDR3 length equals 12 residues. Germline V lookup: CDR1 GTSNPN, CDR2 SVGIG (reference sequence). CDR3 in amino acids: CARRTESYEQYF. In nucleotides, the CDR3 is TGTGCCCGACGGACAGAGTCCTACGAGCAGTACTTC.

The rearrangement uses TRBV11-2 and TRBJ1-5; unclear D gene. This CDR3 region has 13 residues. Germline V gives CDR1 SGHAT, CDR2 FQNNGV. The V gene lost 4 bases and the J gene lost 0 bases, with 4 bases spanning the gap. The CDR3 region is CASSSGSNQPQHF. The CDR3 DNA reads TGTGCCAGCAGCTCCGGTAGCAATCAGCCCCAGCATTTT. Together with reference TRBV11-2 and TRBJ1-5, the CDR3 gives the full variable domain: EAGVAQSPRYKIIEKRQSVAFWCNPISGHATLYWYQQILGQGPKLLIQFQNNGVVDDSQLPKDRFSAERLKGVDSTLKIQPAKLEDSAVYLCASSSGSNQPQHFGDGTRLSIL.

This chain links TRBV4-1 with TRBJ1-4; D remains ambiguous. V was shortened by 7 bases and J by 8 bases, with 11 bases between the two germline ends. This CDR3 is 12 amino acids long. Germline V CDR1 and CDR2: MGHRA, YSYEKL. As DNA, the CDR3 is TGCGCCAGCAAGGGCAAACGAGAAAAACTGTTTTTT. It encodes CASKGKREKLFF.

The V call is TRBV28, the J call TRBJ2-7; 7 nucleotides line up with TRBD1. The CDR3 extends over 13 amino acids. The junction had 2 bases not matched to a gene; V was cut back by 6 bases and J by 0 bases. Germline CDR1 is MDHEN and CDR2 is SYDVKM. The CDR3 nucleotides read TGTGCCAGCAGCGACAGGGTCTCCTACGAGCAGTACTTC. Translation: CASSDRVSYEQYF.

The V gene is TRBV11-3, the J gene TRBJ1-6; D may be TRBD1 (5 bases). V shed 1 base and J shed 7 bases, with 11 bases lying between them. The CDR3 covers 15 residues. Germline CDR1 is SGHNT and CDR2 is YENEEA. Written as DNA, the CDR3 is TGTGCCAGCAGCTTAGGGGGGACTGAGAATTCACCCCTCCACTTT. Its protein product is CASSLGGTENSPLHF.

This clone has a single count. The rearrangement uses TRBV7-2 and TRBJ1-6; D remains unclear. Per germline, CDR1 SGHTA and CDR2 FQGNSA. This CDR3 comprises 14 residues. Trimming pared 0 bases from V and 8 bases from J, leaving 8 bases between. This chain's CDR3 is CASSLAGLYSPLHF. The CDR3 nucleotides are TGTGCCAGCAGCTTAGCAGGGCTGTATTCACCCCTCCACTTT.

V usage is TRBV12-5 and J usage is TRBJ1-1; D not resolved. Trimming took 7 bases from V and 4 from J, leaving 10 bases between them. The germline V gene encodes CDR1 LGHNT and CDR2 FRNRAP. This CDR3 spans 12 amino acids. The CDR3 is CASATGFTEAFF. DNA for the CDR3: TGTGCTAGTGCCACGGGGTTCACTGAAGCTTTCTTT.

J is TRBJ1-5 and V is TRBV6-5; D not certain. Germline V gene data show CDR1 as MNHEY and CDR2 as SVGAGI. The length of the CDR3 is 14 residues. V was clipped by 8 bases and J by 2 bases, with 13 bases between them. The CDR3 protein is CASPWTKGNQPQHF. The DNA for the CDR3 is TGTGCCAGCCCCTGGACGAAAGGCAATCAGCCCCAGCATTTT.

The J gene is TRBJ1-6, the V gene TRBV28; the D gene is possibly TRBD1 (6 bases). The CDR3 loop spans 14 amino acids. The germline V gene has CDR1 MDHEN and CDR2 SYDVKM. The ends were cut back, 2 bases at V and 9 bases at J, with 11 bases in the middle. Here the CDR3 reads CASSLRTAFSPLHF. In DNA, the CDR3 is TGTGCCAGCAGTTTAAGGACAGCGTTTTCACCCCTCCACTTT. The variable domain in full, with the rest retrieved from reference TRBV28 and TRBJ1-6, is DVKVTQSSRYLVKRTGEKVFLECVQDMDHENMFWYRQDPGLGLRLIYFSYDVKMKEKGDIPEGYSVSREKKERFSLILESASTNQTSMYLCASSLRTAFSPLHFGNGTRLTVT.